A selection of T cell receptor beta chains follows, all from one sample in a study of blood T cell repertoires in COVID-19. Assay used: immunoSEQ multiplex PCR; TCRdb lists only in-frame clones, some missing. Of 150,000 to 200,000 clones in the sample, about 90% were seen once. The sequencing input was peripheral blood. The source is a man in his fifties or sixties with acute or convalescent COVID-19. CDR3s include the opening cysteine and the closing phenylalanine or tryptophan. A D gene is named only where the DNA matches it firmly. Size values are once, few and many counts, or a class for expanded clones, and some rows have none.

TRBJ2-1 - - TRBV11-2 CASSLDSSLYNEQFF TGTGCCAGCAGCTTAGACTCAAGCCTGTACAATGAGCAGTTCTTC
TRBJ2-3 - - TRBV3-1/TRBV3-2 CASRPRQDSTDTQYF TGTGCCAGCAGGCCCAGGCAGGATAGCACAGATACGCAGTATTTT
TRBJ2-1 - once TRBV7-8 CASSLQWNEQFF TGTGCCAGCAGCTTACAGTGGAATGAGCAGTTCTTC
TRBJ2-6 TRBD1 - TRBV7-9 CASSLGMTGRGANVLTF TGTGCCAGCAGCTTAGGGATGACAGGGCGTGGGGCCAACGTCCTGACTTTC
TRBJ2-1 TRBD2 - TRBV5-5 CASSFRLAGGNEQFF TGTGCCAGCAGCTTCAGACTAGCGGGAGGCAATGAGCAGTTCTTC
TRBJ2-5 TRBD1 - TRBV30 CAWVRDRALGGETQYF TGTGCCTGGGTACGGGACAGGGCCCTTGGGGGAGAGACCCAGTACTTC
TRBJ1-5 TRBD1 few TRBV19 CASRGQGQPQHF TGTGCCAGTAGGGGACAGGGCCAGCCCCAGCATTTT
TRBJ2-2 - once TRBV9 CASSAQSALQAGELFF TGTGCCAGCAGCGCCCAATCGGCTCTTCAGGCCGGGGAGCTGTTTTTT
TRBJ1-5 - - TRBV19 CASSIGRGQNQPQHF TGTGCCAGTAGTATAGGTCGTGGACAGAATCAGCCCCAGCATTTT
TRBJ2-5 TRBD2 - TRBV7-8 CASRKRTSGVETQYF TGTGCCAGCAGAAAAAGGACTAGCGGGGTGGAGACCCAGTACTTC
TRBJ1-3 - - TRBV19 CATRSSGNTIYF TGTGCCACCCGTTCCTCTGGAAACACCATATATTTT
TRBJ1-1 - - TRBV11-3 CASSLGPRAEAFF TGTGCCAGCAGCTTAGGTCCGAGGGCTGAAGCTTTCTTT
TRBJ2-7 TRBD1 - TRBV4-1 CASSLRTGTVYEQYF TGCGCCAGCAGCCTACGGACAGGGACAGTCTACGAGCAGTACTTC
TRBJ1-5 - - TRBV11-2 CASSLGQANQPQHF TGTGCCAGCAGCTTAGGGCAGGCCAATCAGCCCCAGCATTTT
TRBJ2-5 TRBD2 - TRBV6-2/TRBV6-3 CASSYTMGLAGDIWETQYF TGTGCCAGCAGTTACACGATGGGACTAGCGGGGGACATCTGGGAGACCCAGTACTTC